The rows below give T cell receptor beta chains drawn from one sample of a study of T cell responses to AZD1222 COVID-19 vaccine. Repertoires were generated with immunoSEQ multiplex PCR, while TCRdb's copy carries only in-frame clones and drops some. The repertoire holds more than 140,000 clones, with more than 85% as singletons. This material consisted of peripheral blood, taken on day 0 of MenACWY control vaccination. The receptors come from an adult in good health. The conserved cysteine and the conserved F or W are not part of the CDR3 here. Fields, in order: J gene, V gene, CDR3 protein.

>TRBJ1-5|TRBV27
ASSFQGYGNQPQH
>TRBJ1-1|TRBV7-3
ASSLTLDTEAF
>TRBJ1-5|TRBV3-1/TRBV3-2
ASSQFPGGPNQPQH
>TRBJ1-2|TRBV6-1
ASSEGGYT
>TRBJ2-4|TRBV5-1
ASSPATGWAKNIQY
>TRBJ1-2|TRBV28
ASSPTVNLGGYT
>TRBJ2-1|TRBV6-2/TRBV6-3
ASSRHGQGQNEQF
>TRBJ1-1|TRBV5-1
ASSLNTQGGTEAF
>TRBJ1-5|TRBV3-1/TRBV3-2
ASSQDPGLQPQH
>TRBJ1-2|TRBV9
ASSVGGLNYGYT
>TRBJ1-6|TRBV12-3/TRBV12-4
ASSLRGDSPLH
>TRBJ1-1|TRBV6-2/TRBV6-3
ASSYGWTEAF
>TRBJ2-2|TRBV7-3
ASSSSGGRWTGELF
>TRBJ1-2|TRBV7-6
ASSFAFDEDYGYT
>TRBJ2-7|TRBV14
ASSQGSGEQY
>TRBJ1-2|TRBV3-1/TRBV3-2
ASSRGQGGLGDYGYT
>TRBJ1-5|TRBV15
ATSRDSLGQPQH
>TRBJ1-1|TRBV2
ASKGRFHTEAF
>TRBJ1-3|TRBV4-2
ASSQDLAVRNTIY
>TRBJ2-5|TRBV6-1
ASSEQGGQY
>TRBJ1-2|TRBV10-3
AISEQVAGYT
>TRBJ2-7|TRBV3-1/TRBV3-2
ASSHGSGYEQY
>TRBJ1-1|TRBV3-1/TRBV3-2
ASSQDCQNTEAF
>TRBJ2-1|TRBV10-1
ASSESGGELRNEQF
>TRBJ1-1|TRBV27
ASSRAQGLWMAEAF
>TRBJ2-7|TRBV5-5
ASSLGYEQY
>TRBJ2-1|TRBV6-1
ASSDFWGYEGSYNEQF
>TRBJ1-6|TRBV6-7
ASSYRGEGSPLH
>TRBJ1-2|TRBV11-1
ASSPDGFYGYT
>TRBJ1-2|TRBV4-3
ASSQGLYGYT
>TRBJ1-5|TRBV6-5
ASSYAGSQPQH
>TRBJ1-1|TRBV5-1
ASSLTGKGTEAF
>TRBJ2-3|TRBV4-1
ASSQEDLGDTQY
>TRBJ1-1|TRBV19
ASTPHGTLNTEAF
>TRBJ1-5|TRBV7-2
ASSFGSRQPQH
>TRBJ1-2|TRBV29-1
SVEDQQYGYT
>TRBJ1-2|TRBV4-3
ASSPDREGGYT
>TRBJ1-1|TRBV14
ASSHAVVNTEAF
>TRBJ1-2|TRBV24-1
ATSDRRGDYGYT
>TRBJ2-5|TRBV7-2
ASSLARGETQY
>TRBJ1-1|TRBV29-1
SVDGGSNTEAF
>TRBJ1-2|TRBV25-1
ASSALFGYT
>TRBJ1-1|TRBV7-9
ASSRGGRTEAF
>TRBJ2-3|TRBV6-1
ASSEVRTDTQY
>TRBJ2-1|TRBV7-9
ASSQLAGWNNEQF
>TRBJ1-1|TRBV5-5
ASSLVAGGTEAF
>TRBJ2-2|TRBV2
ASSVAGTSTNTGELF